The rows below give T cell receptor beta chains drawn from one sample of a study of identical twins. TCRdb called the 5' RACE reads again in MiXCR, with one record for every CDR3 protein. The table lists roughly 250,000 distinct CDR3 sequences, over 12% of them singletons, with 7% to 9.5% in the top ten. The sequencing input was memory (CD45RO+) T cells sorted from blood. These receptors were collected from a young woman in good health. The CDR3 runs from the conserved cysteine through the conserved F or W. The D gene is left open where the match is weak. Size values are once, few and many counts, or a class for expanded clones, and some rows have none.

CDR3aa | CDR3nt | abundance | j_gene | d_gene | v_gene
CASSRGLQGNYGYTF | TGCGCCAGCAGCCGCGGACTACAGGGGAACTATGGCTACACCTTC | - | TRBJ1-2 | TRBD1 | TRBV4-3
CAGGRAAQETQYF | TGTGCCGGGGGCCGCGCAGCCCAAGAGACCCAGTACTTC | many | TRBJ2-5 | - | TRBV11-2
CASSPQSGGAYEQYF | TGTGCCAGCAGCCCCCAGAGCGGGGGGGCCTACGAGCAGTACTTC | - | TRBJ2-7 | TRBD2 | TRBV11-3
CASSQVPFHEQYF | TGTGCCAGCAGCCAAGTACCCTTTCACGAGCAGTACTTC | many | TRBJ2-7 | - | TRBV3-1
CASSSWGTSIYEQYF | TGTGCCAGCTCCTCCTGGGGGACTAGCATCTACGAGCAGTACTTC | - | TRBJ2-7 | TRBD2 | TRBV28
CASRPGTANSPLHF | TGTGCCAGCAGGCCGGGGACAGCTAATTCACCCCTCCACTTT | few | TRBJ1-6 | TRBD1 | TRBV7-2
CASSRVLAGSNEQFF | TGTGCCAGCAGCCGAGTGTTAGCGGGGTCCAATGAGCAGTTCTTC | - | TRBJ2-1 | TRBD2 | TRBV5-5
CSATPLAGEFEQYF | TGCAGTGCTACACCCCTAGCGGGAGAATTCGAGCAGTACTTC | few | TRBJ2-7 | TRBD2 | TRBV20-1
CASSAGLRNNEQFF | TGTGCCAGCAGCGCGGGACTACGTAACAATGAGCAGTTCTTC | - | TRBJ2-1 | TRBD2 | TRBV7-6
CAIRSHRSYEQYF | TGTGCCATCAGATCTCACAGGTCCTACGAGCAGTACTTC | - | TRBJ2-7 | - | TRBV10-3
CSARRQAVETQYF | TGCAGTGCTAGGAGGCAGGCGGTAGAGACCCAGTACTTC | - | TRBJ2-5 | - | TRBV20-1
CASSPQGGANVLTF | TGTGCCAGCTCACCACAAGGTGGGGCCAACGTCCTGACTTTC | - | TRBJ2-6 | - | TRBV18
CASSQGPTGGEQYF | TGTGCCAGCAGCCAAGGGCCGACAGGGGGCGAGCAGTACTTC | few | TRBJ2-7 | TRBD1 | TRBV4-2